This TCR beta chain was obtained from a study of T-cell reconstitution after alpha-beta-depleted transplantation in children. This clonotype was found many times. Molecular barcoding with unique molecular identifiers was used for the TCRbeta library. TCRdb analysed the PCR reads with MiXCR anew, one entry per CDR3 protein. The table includes some 600,000 distinct CDR3 sequences, 13% detected once. The CDR3 loop spans 17 amino acids. Germline values: CDR1 SGHRS, CDR2 YFSETQ. The TCR was taken from a male patient younger than 18 who had a stem cell transplant for acute myeloid leukemia, so the T cells may come from the graft donor. This chain connects TRBV5-1 to TRBJ2-5; 7 bases line up with TRBD2. The material was PBMCs, mostly from graft donor cells, obtained 360 days after TCRalphabeta/CD19-depleted stem cell transplant. CDR3 amino acids: CAPSPREAGAVQETQYF. The CDR3 DNA follows: TGCGCTCCCAGCCCCAGAGAGGCGGGAGCGGTCCAAGAGACCCAGTACTTC.